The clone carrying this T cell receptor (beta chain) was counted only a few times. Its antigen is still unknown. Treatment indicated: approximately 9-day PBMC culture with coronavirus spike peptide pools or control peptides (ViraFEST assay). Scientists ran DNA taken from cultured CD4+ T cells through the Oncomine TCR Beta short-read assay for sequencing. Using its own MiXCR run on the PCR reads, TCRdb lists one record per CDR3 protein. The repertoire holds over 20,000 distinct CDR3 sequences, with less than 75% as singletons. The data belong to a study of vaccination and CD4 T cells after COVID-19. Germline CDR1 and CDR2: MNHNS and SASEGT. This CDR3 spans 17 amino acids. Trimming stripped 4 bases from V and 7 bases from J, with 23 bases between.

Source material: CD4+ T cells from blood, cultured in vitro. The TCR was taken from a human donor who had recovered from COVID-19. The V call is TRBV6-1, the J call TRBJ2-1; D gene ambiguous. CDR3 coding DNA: TGTGCCAGCAGTGCCGCCAGTATGAAGGGAATAATAAATGAGCAGTTCTTC. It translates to CASSAASMKGIINEQFF.